The entry below gives a single T cell receptor beta chain sequence along with its context. The data originate from a study of blood T cell repertoires in COVID-19. Background on the study: Material from acute and convalescent COVID-19 was sourced from the United States, Italy and Spain. Sources were T cells, B-cell-depleted T cells, or PBMCs; the material itself was cDNA or gDNA.

Germline CDR1 SNHLY, CDR2 FYNNEI. Trimming removed 8 bases from V and 7 bases from J; junction bases left unmatched: 7. This CDR3 is built from 15 residues. The authors' processing: Nucleated cell counts were estimated from reference gene primer amplification. Repertoires were generated with immunoSEQ multiplex PCR, while TCRdb's copy carries only in-frame clones and drops some. V and J calls and clone size come straight from that table; D and trimming were deduced from the DNA. The data show about 180,000 clones, 80% seen once. The rearrangement joins TRBV2 to TRBJ2-1; TRBD2 matches 14 bases. Sequences were obtained from peripheral blood. The clonotype comes from a man between 70 and 80 years old with active or convalescent COVID-19. CDR3 sequence reads: CASGGLAGVVNEQFF. The CDR3 DNA reads as TGTGCCAGCGGGGGACTAGCGGGAGTGGTGAATGAGCAGTTCTTC.